A single T cell receptor (beta chain) is shown here with its context. Profiling relied on immunoSEQ multiplex PCR, and the TCRdb table lists in-frame clones only, not all of them. The sample has about 41,000 clones; around four fifths are singletons. Germline CDR1 and CDR2: KGHDR and SFDVKD. The CDR3 sequence is 15 residues long. Trimming cost V 4 bases and J 5 bases, with 14 bases left between them. This sample was included in a study of blood T cell repertoires in COVID-19. The receptor was isolated from a woman at least 80 years old with active or convalescent COVID-19. Sequencing was performed on peripheral blood. V gene TRBV24-1 combines with J gene TRBJ2-1, with TRBD2 as a possible D gene (5 bases). Here the CDR3 DNA reads TGTGCCACCAGTGAGCGAGGACTCCGGGACAATGAGCAGTTCTTC. It codes for CATSERGLRDNEQFF.